A single sample gave rise to the 11 T cell receptor beta chains below, sequenced in a study of T cells in Graves' hyperthyroidism and ophthalmopathy. TCR beta CDR3 regions were amplified from RNA transcripts. When the TCR CDR3 underwent first-round RT-PCR, the HTBI primer set was used. TCRdb reprocessed the multiplex PCR reads with MiXCR, giving one entry per CDR3 protein. The sample records approximately 260,000 distinct CDR3 sequences, 13% to 15% being singletons. Sequenced input: blood. These receptors all come from a woman aged 45-59 years with Graves' hyperthyroidism that later progressed to Graves' ophthalmopathy.

Concerning this clonotype itself: A read error may explain this, as a much larger clone is one base away. The chain has TRBV5-6 and TRBJ1-1; D is perhaps TRBD1 (5 bases). Germline-derived CDR1 and CDR2 are SGHDT and YYEEEE. The CDR3 is 16 residues long. Trimming stripped 3 bases from V and 3 bases from J, with 18 bases between. The DNA for the CDR3 is TGTGCCAGCAGCTCCCGTGGGGGGAGATGGGACACTGAAGCTTTCTTT. The encoded protein is CASSSRGGRWDTEAFF.

The table lists this clonotype with many counts. The rearrangement joins TRBV7-3 to TRBJ1-2; D remains unclear. Germline-derived CDR1 and CDR2 are SGHTA and FQGTGA. The CDR3 runs to 16 residues. V was shortened by 1 base and J by 2 bases, with 14 bases between the two germline ends. The CDR3 here is CASSLIRRFENYGYTF. The DNA of the CDR3 is TGTGCCAGCAGCTTAATCCGAAGATTCGAAAACTATGGCTACACCTTC.

The table lists this clonotype with many counts. The chain uses TRBV4-1 and TRBJ2-7; TRBD2 aligns across 12 bases. Trimming removed 2 bases from V and 9 bases from J; junction bases left unmatched: 8. Germline-derived CDR1 and CDR2 are MGHRA and YSYEKL. There are 15 residues in the CDR3. The CDR3 region is CASSQMGLAGSGQYF. CDR3 nucleotides: TGCGCCAGCAGCCAAATGGGACTAGCGGGTTCAGGGCAGTACTTC.

This clonotype occurred many times. The chain links TRBV28 to TRBJ2-2, with 9 bases that match TRBD2. The CDR3 is 16 residues long. Germline CDR1 reads MDHEN; CDR2 reads SYDVKM. Unmatched junction bases numbered 9, after V lost 7 bases and J lost 3 bases. In nucleotides, the CDR3 is TGTGCCAGCATCCACTGGACTAGCGATTACACCGGGGAGCTGTTTTTT. Translating it yields CASIHWTSDYTGELFF.

The CDR3 here is CASSQGHSQLQETQYF. For the CDR3, the DNA is TGTGCCAGCAGCCAGGGACACTCTCAACTTCAAGAGACCCAGTACTTC. This sequence joins TRBV3-1 and TRBJ2-5, with D possibly matching TRBD1 (6 bases). The CDR3 extends over 16 amino acids. The germline gives CDR1 LGHDT, CDR2 YNNKEL (reference sequence). The V gene lost 3 bases and the J gene lost 2 bases, with 16 bases spanning the gap.

The V call is TRBV11-1, the J call TRBJ1-1; D is undetermined. From germline, CDR1 is SGHAT and CDR2 FQDESV (reference sequence). This CDR3 is built from 13 residues. V was cut by 5 bases and J by 0 bases, with 7 bases left in between. In DNA, the CDR3 is TGTGCCAGCAGCCATACAATGAACACTGAAGCTTTCTTT. Translated, it gives CASSHTMNTEAFF.

This clonotype was recorded many times. The rearrangement links TRBV7-9 to TRBJ2-7; perhaps D is TRBD1 or TRBD2 (5 bases each). Trimming took off 5 bases at V and 3 bases at J, with 17 bases between the two ends. The length of the CDR3 is 15 residues. Germline V gene sequence: CDR1 SEHNR, CDR2 FQNEAQ (reference sequence). As DNA, the CDR3 is TGTGCCAGCAGCCCTACCGGGACGGGGAACTACGAGCAGTACTTC. This sequence encodes CASSPTGTGNYEQYF. Together with reference TRBV7-9 and TRBJ2-7, the CDR3 gives the full variable domain: DTGVSQNPRHKITKRGQNVTFRCDPISEHNRLYWYRQTLGQGPEFLTYFQNEAQLEKSRLLSDRFSAERPKGSFSTLEIQRTEQGDSAMYLCASSPTGTGNYEQYFGPGTRLTVT.

In its sample, this clonotype was seen a few times. The chain is built from TRBV4-1 and TRBJ2-7; D possibly matches TRBD1 or TRBD2 (8 bases each). CDR1 is MGHRA, CDR2 YSYEKL, per germline. The length of the CDR3 is 15 residues. The V end was cut by 5 bases, the J end by 6 bases, with 20 bases between. CDR3 coding DNA: TGCGCCAGCAGCTTGACCAGGGGGCGGGGGGCCGAGCAGTACTTC. This codes for CASSLTRGRGAEQYF.

This clonotype was detected many times. This chain joins TRBV2 and TRBJ1-5, with D unclear. Trimming removed 4 bases at V and 4 bases at J, with 8 bases between. The CDR3 length is 13 residues. Germline assignment: CDR1 SNHLY and CDR2 FYNNEI. The CDR3 nucleotides are TGTGCCAGCAGTGTTCGAATGAATCAGCCCCAGCATTTT. Its protein is CASSVRMNQPQHF.

Remarks on this clonotype: At one end, the junction sequence differs from germline, possibly due to a read error. The V call is TRBV20-1, the J call TRBJ2-5, with a possible D match to TRBD2 (6 bases). This CDR3 has 13 residues. The V gene's germline CDR1 is DFQATT and CDR2 SNEGSKA (reference sequence). The CDR3 here is CSTSPGYQETQYF. CDR3 nucleotide sequence: TGCAGTACTAGCCCGGGGTACCAAGAGACCCAGTACTTC.

This clonotype was detected ten times or more. J is TRBJ2-7 and V is TRBV24-1; D is possibly TRBD1 (6 bases). Trimming took 4 bases from V and 9 from J, leaving 12 bases between them. Germline CDR1 and CDR2: KGHDR and SFDVKD. The CDR3 has 12 amino acids. The CDR3 spells CATSDYGTRQYF. CDR3 DNA sequence: TGTGCCACCAGTGACTATGGGACACGGCAGTACTTC.